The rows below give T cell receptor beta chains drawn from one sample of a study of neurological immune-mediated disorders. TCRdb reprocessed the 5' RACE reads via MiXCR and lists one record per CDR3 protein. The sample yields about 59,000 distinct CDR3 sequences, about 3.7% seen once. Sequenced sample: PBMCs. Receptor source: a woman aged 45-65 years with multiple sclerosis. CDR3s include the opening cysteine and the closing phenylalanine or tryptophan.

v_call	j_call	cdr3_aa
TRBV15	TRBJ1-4	CATKISPSATNEKLFF
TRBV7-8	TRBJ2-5	CASSLERKETQYF
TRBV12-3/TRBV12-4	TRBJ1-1	CASSFDITGVAEAFF
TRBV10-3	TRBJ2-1	CAISETPNEQFF
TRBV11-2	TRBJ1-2	CASTTFGGGGYTF
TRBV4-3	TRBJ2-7	CASSQEVVRGLSNYEQYF
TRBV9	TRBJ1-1	CASSVGELNTEAFF
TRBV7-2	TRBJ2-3	CASSPEADTQYF
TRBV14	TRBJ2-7	CASSQGSLAGVKQYF
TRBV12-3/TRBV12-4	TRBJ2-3	CASRRTSGITDTQYF
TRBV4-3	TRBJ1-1	CASSQDLSTANTEAFF
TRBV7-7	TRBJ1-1	CASSSRQDTEAFF
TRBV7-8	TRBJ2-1	CASSFAGEGYNEQFF